This T cell receptor beta chain was identified in a study of shared clonotypes between healthy human individuals. Overall study results and limits: Naive CD4 clonotype sharing across four donors was roughly 5%.

TCRdb's copy holds only in-frame clones and misses some; the assay was immunoSEQ multiplex PCR. Of 640,000 or so clones in the sample, around 72% were seen once. This CDR3 contains 18 residues. Caucasian adults residing in Nashville, Tennessee made up all the donors. With respect to this clone: As yet, its antigen is unknown.

This sequence joins TRBV21-1 and TRBJ1-5. TRBV21-1 constitutes a pseudogene. The receptor was derived from a woman aged 25 to 39 in good health. Sequenced input: memory CD4+ T cells sorted from blood. Subset reported: CD45RA-negative fraction. CDR3 amino acids: CASSKLGGYEHSNQPQHF. The CDR3 nucleotides read TGTGCCAGCAGCAAATTAGGCGGGTACGAGCATAGCAATCAGCCCCAGCATTTT.